These 17 T cell receptor beta chains came from one sample sequenced in a study of tissue T cells after allogeneic stem cell transplantation. Profiling relied on immunoSEQ multiplex PCR, and the TCRdb table lists in-frame clones only, not all of them. In the table there are approximately 22,000 clones, approximately 72% of which are singletons. Material: spleen. The receptors shown here come from a female BALB/c mouse in good health. Mice of this strain are of MHC haplotype H2-d.

Regarding this clone: The genes and germline here are from mouse. The read gets to within 1 residue of the CDR3 end, and the germline J gene fills in the rest. This chain uses TRBV19 with TRBJ1-1, with D hard to call. Looked up from germline, CDR1 is FNHDT and CDR2 is SITEND (reference sequence). This CDR3 has 12 residues. V lost 5 bases to trimming and J lost 3 bases, with 8 bases between them. The sequenced CDR3 bases are TGTGCCAGCAGCCTATATTACACAGAAGTCTTC. This translates into CASSLYYTEVF. The entire CDR3 reads CASSLYYTEVFF.

On this clone: Genes and germline are mouse. CDR3 sequence: CASSDTGGQDTQYF. The CDR3 DNA, read in part, is TGTGCCAGCAGTGATACAGGGGGCCAAGACACCCAGTAC. The gene calls are TRBV13-3 and TRBJ2-5; 8 positions agree with TRBD1. The CDR3 end is not reached by the read, which stops 1 residue before it; the germline J gene fills it in. Trimming took 1 base from V and 2 from J; bases not matched to a gene: 0. The CDR3 is 14 residues long. CDR1 is NNHDY and CDR2 is SYVADS in the germline V gene.

On this clone: The genes and germline here are from mouse. The read stops 1 residue short of the end of the CDR3; the missing end is completed from the germline J gene. This rearrangement joins TRBV2 to TRBJ1-4, with a weak D call TRBD1 (5 bases). V was trimmed by 2 bases and J by 7 bases, leaving 5 bases between them. Germline V gene sequence: CDR1 LGHNA, CDR2 YSYQKL. The CDR3 is 12 residues long. Incomplete CDR3 DNA: TGTGCCAGCAGCCAACAGGGCGAAAGATTATTT. Its translation: CASSQQGERLF. The entire CDR3 reads CASSQQGERLFF.

For this clone: Genes here carry mouse names. The observed sequence ends 1 residue before the CDR3 terminus, with the missing tail filled in from the germline J gene. The chain is built from TRBV1 and TRBJ1-1; no reliable D call. The CDR3 runs to 14 residues. Trimming took 0 bases from V and 0 from J, leaving 5 bases between them. The germline gives CDR1 NSQYPW, CDR2 LRSPGD (reference sequence). CDR3 bases read: TGCACCTGCAGTGCAGATGGGGCAAACACAGAAGTCTTC. Translating gives CTCSADGANTEVF. The full CDR3 protein is CTCSADGANTEVFF.

About this clone: Gene names refer to mouse genes. Read sequence stops 1 residue before the CDR3 end, and the germline J gene provides the missing end. V usage is TRBV29 and J usage is TRBJ1-1; D remains unclear. The CDR3 has 11 amino acids. V was shortened by 0 bases and J by 8 bases, with 4 bases between the two germline ends. Per germline, CDR1 MSHET and CDR2 SYDVDS. The covered CDR3 bases are TGTGCTAGCAGTTTATCGGGGGAAGTCTTC. The encoded protein is CASSLSGEVF. The full CDR3 is CASSLSGEVFF.

Turning to this clone: These gene names are mouse names. The read ends 1 residue early relative to the CDR3; the germline J gene fills the gap. The chain recombines TRBV13-2 with TRBJ1-3, with TRBD1 as a possible D gene (6 bases). CDR1 is NNHNN and CDR2 is SYGAGS in the germline V gene (reference sequence). The CDR3 is made up of 16 amino acids. Trimming took off 0 bases at V and 0 bases at J, with 10 bases between the two ends. The chain's CDR3 is CASGDARTASGNTLYF. CDR3 bases read: TGTGCCAGCGGTGATGCCCGGACAGCTTCTGGAAATACGCTCTAT.

A remark on this clone: The genes and germline here are from mouse. The CDR3 is cut off 1 residue early in the read; its end comes from the germline J gene. The chain employs TRBV13-2 and TRBJ1-5, with TRBD1 matching over 7 bases. Unmatched junction bases numbered 5, after V lost 2 bases and J lost 0 bases. The CDR3 sequence is 16 residues long. Germline V gives CDR1 NNHNN, CDR2 SYGAGS (reference sequence). Incomplete CDR3 DNA: TGTGCCAGCGGTGAGACCGGGACAGATAACAACCAGGCTCCGCTT. It is translated as CASGETGTDNNQAPL. The complete CDR3 protein is CASGETGTDNNQAPLF.

Remarks on this clone: The germline and genes are mouse ones. The read halts 1 residue ahead of the CDR3 end, with the missing end drawn from the germline J gene. This chain joins TRBV13-2 and TRBJ2-4; tentatively, D is TRBD1 (6 bases). Germline V CDR1 and CDR2: NNHNN, SYGAGS (reference sequence). Trimming shortened V by 2 bases and J by 4 bases, and 8 bases separated the two germline ends. CDR3 length: 13 amino acids. This CDR3 reads CASGDRDKNTLYF. The DNA read from the CDR3 is TGTGCCAGCGGTGACCGGGACAAAAACACCTTGTAC.

Turning to this clone: The listed genes are named as in mouse. Read coverage stops 1 residue before the CDR3 terminus; the germline J gene supplies the remainder. The genes are TRBV5 and TRBJ2-2; 7 bases are a match to TRBD1. This CDR3 is 15 amino acids long. V dropped 2 bases and J dropped 2; count of bases not matched to a gene: 2. Germline values: CDR1 LGHNA, CDR2 YNLKQL (reference sequence). CDR3 DNA (partial): TGTGCCAGCAGCCAACAGGGGGAGAACACCGGGCAGCTCTAC. This gives the protein CASSQQGENTGQLY. The CDR3 reads in full as CASSQQGENTGQLYF.

In regard to this clone: The listed genes are named as in mouse. From the germline J gene comes the end of the CDR3, since the read stops 1 residue before it. V usage is TRBV17 and J usage is TRBJ1-6; possibly TRBD1 for D (5 bases). TRBJ1-6 is assigned to the ORF class and has an uncertain function. Looked up from germline, CDR1 is MNHDT and CDR2 is YYDKIL. V was trimmed by 3 bases and J by 7 bases, leaving 10 bases between them. The CDR3 has 14 residues. CDR3 bases read: TGTGCTAGCAGTAGTGGGGGGAGAAATTCGCCCCTCTAC. It is translated as CASSSGGRNSPLY. The whole CDR3 sequence reads CASSSGGRNSPLYF.

A word on this clone: Germline and genes here are mouse. The read ends 1 residue before the CDR3 terminus; that terminus is restored from the germline J gene. This chain joins TRBV13-3 and TRBJ2-1; TRBD1 agrees at 9 bases. The junction had 7 bases not matched to a gene; V was cut back by 1 base and J by 8 bases. This CDR3 is built from 15 residues. Per the germline V gene, CDR1 is NNHDY and CDR2 is SYVADS. The CDR3 region is CASSDPVQGAPEQFF. CDR3 DNA, as far as it was read: TGTGCCAGCAGTGATCCTGTACAGGGGGCGCCTGAGCAGTTC.

On this clone: Gene names follow the mouse nomenclature. The CDR3 end is not reached by the read, which stops 1 residue before it; the germline J gene fills it in. The V and J genes are TRBV29 and TRBJ1-6; 10 positions match TRBD1. TRBJ1-6 is an open reading frame, and its role is uncertain. V was clipped by 2 bases and J by 8 bases; unmatched bases: 3. The CDR3 contains 15 residues. CDR1 and CDR2 (germline): MSHET, SYDVDS. The DNA read from the CDR3 is TGTGCTAGCAGTTTAGGGGACAGGGGTGATTCGCCCCTCTAC. It codes for CASSLGDRGDSPLY. The CDR3, in full, reads CASSLGDRGDSPLYF.

As to this clone: Any gene name here is a mouse gene name. The CDR3 end is not reached by the read, which stops 1 residue before it; the germline J gene fills it in. V usage is TRBV13-2 and J usage is TRBJ1-2, with D perhaps TRBD1 (5 bases). Looked up from germline, CDR1 is NNHNN and CDR2 is SYGAGS (reference sequence). Trimming took off 1 base at V and 3 bases at J, with 7 bases between the two ends. There are 13 residues in the CDR3. CDR3 bases read: TGTGCCAGCGGTGATCCCAGGGACTCCGACTACACC. Translating gives CASGDPRDSDYT. Given in full, the CDR3 is CASGDPRDSDYTF.

Comments on this clone: Germline and genes here are mouse. The read comes to an end 1 residue before the CDR3 does, leaving the germline J gene to fill in the end. The chain recombines TRBV5 with TRBJ2-7, with 12 bases aligning to TRBD2. Germline V lookup: CDR1 LGHNA, CDR2 YNLKQL (reference sequence). The CDR3 runs to 16 residues. The J segment lost 0 bases and the V segment lost 2 bases, leaving 2 bases of the junction unmatched. The CDR3 spells CASSQRLGGRSYEQYF. The part of the CDR3 DNA that was read is TGTGCCAGCAGCCAACGACTGGGGGGGCGCTCCTATGAACAGTAC.

This clone is a singleton in its sample. Germline and genes: mouse. The missing CDR3 end, 1 residue past where the read stops, is filled in from the germline J gene. The chain joins TRBV19 to TRBJ1-3; no clear D gene. CDR1 and CDR2 (germline): FNHDT, SITEND (reference sequence). This CDR3 contains 13 residues. The V gene lost 4 bases and the J gene lost 0 bases, with 5 bases spanning the gap. The DNA read from the CDR3 is TGTGCCAGCAGTGGATATTCTGGAAATACGCTCTAT. Translating it yields CASSGYSGNTLY. The complete CDR3 protein is CASSGYSGNTLYF.

On this clone: The gene symbols are mouse symbols. With the read ending 1 residue before the CDR3 end, the germline J gene is used to fill in that end. The chain couples TRBV13-2 to TRBJ2-4, with 8 bases identical to TRBD2. V lost 1 base to trimming and J lost 1 base; unmatched junction nucleotides: 2. CDR3 size: 15 residues. Germline V lookup: CDR1 NNHNN, CDR2 SYGAGS (reference sequence). The CDR3 sequence: CASGDLWGGQNTLYF. The CDR3 bases that were read are TGTGCCAGCGGTGATCTCTGGGGGGGTCAAAACACCTTGTAC.

The sample holds a few counts of this clone. Germline and genes here are mouse. The read is 1 residue too short to cover the CDR3 end, so that end is filled in from the germline J gene. J is TRBJ2-7 and V is TRBV19, with D tentatively TRBD1 (6 bases). The CDR3 totals 12 residues. Germline V gene sequence: CDR1 FNHDT, CDR2 SITEND (reference sequence). The germline V and J ends were trimmed by 7 bases and 0 bases, with 8 bases remaining between them. CDR3 bases read: TGTGCCAGCGGGGACAACTCCTATGAACAGTAC. Its translation is CASGDNSYEQY. The full CDR3 protein reads CASGDNSYEQYF. Full variable domain (rest looked up from reference TRBV19 and TRBJ2-7): GGIITQTPKFLIGQEGQKLTLKCQQNFNHDTMYWYRQDSGKGLRLIYYSITENDLQKGDLSEGYDASREKKSSFSLTVTSAQKNEMAVFLCASGDNSYEQYFGPGTRLTVL.